This TCR beta chain was obtained from a study of CD8+ T cells in alopecia areata. Study details: Those patients who were treated received oral tofacitinib, which was given at 5 to 10 mg twice daily for moderate-to-severe alopecia areata. The duration of tofacitinib was 6 to 18 months, with 6 months off drug afterward.

The CDR3 sequence is 11 residues long. CDR1 is SGHTA and CDR2 is FQGNSA in the germline V gene. V lost 2 bases and J lost 3, with 2 bases in between. Those with alopecia areata gave lesional scalp punch biopsies and peripheral blood. General observations from the study: Higher clonality was seen in lesional scalp than in normal scalp, especially in alopecia totalis/universalis. Possibly as an HLA-related effect, TCR sharing across patients appeared less clear than in mice.

Sequencing relied on a cDNA template that was reverse transcribed from extracted RNA. The method was immunoSEQ multiplex PCR; TCRdb's version includes in-frame clones alone and lacks a portion of them. The sample includes about 20,000 clones, more than 50% seen only once; the top ten take 6.1%. With regard to this clone: The antigen remains undetermined.

This sequence originates from a human donor with alopecia areata. This sample comprised skin, obtained at week 0. The rearrangement links TRBV7-2 to TRBJ2-7, with no clear D. The CDR3, as DNA: TGTGCCAGCAGCTTATACTACGAGCAGTACTTC. Translation: CASSLYYEQYF.